The clone carrying this T cell receptor beta chain occurred once. Germline values: CDR1 MNHNY, CDR2 SVGAGI (reference sequence). V gave up 8 bases and J gave up 0 bases, with 8 bases separating them. This CDR3 contains 14 residues. The record originates from a study of cytomegalovirus exposure and HLA in healthy donors. TCRdb keeps only in-frame clones here, not all; method: immunoSEQ multiplex PCR. The table shows 260,000 or so clones, with 88% occurring only once. This receptor was taken from a woman aged 18-35 years in good health and CMV-seronegative. V usage is TRBV6-6 and J usage is TRBJ2-6; D not certain. Sequenced sample: PBMCs. CDR3 sequence (DNA): TGTGCCAGCGGGTCGGGCTCTGGGGCCAACGTCCTGACTTTC. Its translation is CASGSGSGANVLTF.